This entry features one T cell receptor beta chain sequence. This specimen belongs to a study of blood T cells in healthy people across ages. Together with a sample-barcoded 5' primer, a J-beta primer mix was included in a second PCR lasting about 7 to 11 cycles. MiXCR was run by TCRdb on the 5' RACE reads, yielding one entry per CDR3 protein. The table records hundreds of thousands of distinct CDR3 sequences, around 24% of them present only once. Per germline, CDR1 MDHEN and CDR2 SYDVKM. Trimming pared 4 bases from V and 6 bases from J, leaving 19 bases between. This CDR3 region has 16 residues. These data were likewise used in another study, on T cells of mothers and their children. That work adds: Material was donated by three healthy Caucasian mothers and their six children.

V is TRBV28 and J is TRBJ1-5, with D perhaps TRBD1 (6 bases). The sample taken for sequencing was blood. The sequence was collected from a boy aged 5-17 years in good health. CDR3 amino acids: CASSSMGGASGQPQHF. The DNA for the CDR3 is TGTGCCAGCAGTTCCATGGGGGGGGCGAGCGGTCAGCCCCAGCATTTT.